The 22 T cell receptor beta chains listed next were all sequenced from one sample in a study of long-term antiretroviral therapy in people with HIV. Sequencing used immunoSEQ v3.0 at survey level. The table came from immunoSEQ multiplex PCR; TCRdb's copy has only in-frame clones and leaves some out. The sample lists approximately 10,000 clones, around four fifths occurring once. The input for sequencing was unsorted PBMCs, taken about 7 years after starting antiretroviral therapy. The source of these receptors is a man aged 50-60 years with HIV.

The chain joins TRBV4-1 to TRBJ2-7; D is possibly TRBD1 (5 bases). V lost 4 bases and J 3 bases, leaving 7 bases between the germline ends. The germline gives CDR1 MGHRA, CDR2 YSYEKL. The CDR3 has 12 amino acids. The CDR3 sequence is CASSPDSYEQYF. The CDR3 DNA is TGCGCCAGCAGCCCCGACAGCTACGAGCAGTACTTC.

The chain is built from TRBV5-1 and TRBJ2-1; tentatively, D is TRBD1 (5 bases). Germline CDR1 reads SGHRS; CDR2 reads YFSETQ. Between the trimmed V and J ends, which lost 4 bases and 8 bases, there was a span of 13 bases. The CDR3 totals 13 residues. The CDR3 spells CASSVTLRDEQFF. CDR3 coding DNA: TGCGCCAGCAGCGTAACTCTCAGGGATGAGCAGTTCTTC.

The gene calls are TRBV7-2 and TRBJ2-7; D gene unclear. Germline loops: CDR1 SGHTA, CDR2 FQGNSA. The CDR3 spans 13 residues. The germline V and J ends were trimmed by 4 bases and 3 bases, with 10 bases remaining between them. The CDR3, as DNA: TGTGCCAGCAGCTCCTTAGCACTCTACGAGCAGTACTTC. This codes for CASSSLALYEQYF.

This chain connects TRBV28 to TRBJ1-6; D not resolved. The CDR3 length is 12 residues. V was trimmed by 2 bases and J by 11 bases, leaving 7 bases between them. CDR1 is MDHEN and CDR2 is SYDVKM in the germline V gene. The CDR3 sequence: CASSLDGAPLHF. CDR3 sequence (DNA): TGTGCCAGCAGTTTAGATGGGGCACCCCTCCACTTT. The variable domain in full, completed from reference TRBV28 and TRBJ1-6, reads DVKVTQSSRYLVKRTGEKVFLECVQDMDHENMFWYRQDPGLGLRLIYFSYDVKMKEKGDIPEGYSVSREKKERFSLILESASTNQTSMYLCASSLDGAPLHFGNGTRLTVT.

This chain's CDR3 is CASSVDGAGQLFF. In nucleotides, the CDR3 is TGTGCCAGCAGCGTAGATGGGGCAGGGCAACTGTTTTTT. The chain uses TRBV9 and TRBJ1-4, with D possibly TRBD1 on 5 matching bases. The germline gives CDR1 SGDLS, CDR2 YYNGEE. This CDR3 comprises 13 residues. V dropped 0 bases and J dropped 12 bases, with 12 bases sitting between them.

The chain couples TRBV11-3 to TRBJ1-6, with D maybe TRBD1 (5 bases). The CDR3 runs 12 residues. Germline V gene sequence: CDR1 SGHNT, CDR2 YENEEA. V lost 4 bases, J lost 8 bases, and 6 bases lay in between. Here the CDR3 reads CASSSRDSPLHF. The CDR3 DNA is TGTGCCAGCAGCTCCAGGGATTCACCCCTCCACTTT. The variable domain in full, with the rest retrieved from reference TRBV11-3 and TRBJ1-6, is EAGVVQSPRYKIIEKKQPVAFWCNPISGHNTLYWYLQNLGQGPELLIRYENEEAVDDSQLPKDRFSAERLKGVDSTLKIQPAELGDSAVYLCASSSRDSPLHFGNGTRLTVT.

The chain employs TRBV27 and TRBJ1-2; 7 positions agree with TRBD1. V shed 5 bases, J shed 3 bases, and the junction held 6 bases outside the gene matches. Germline-derived CDR1 and CDR2 are MNHEY and SMNVEV (reference sequence). CDR3 length: 14 amino acids. CDR3: CASSPDREDYGYTF. In DNA form, the CDR3 reads TGTGCCAGCAGTCCAGACAGGGAGGACTATGGCTACACCTTC.

CDR3 bases: TGTGCCAACGCACCGTCTCCAGGACATCGAGAAAAACTGTTTTTT. Its protein product is CANAPSPGHREKLFF. The V call is TRBV2, the J call TRBJ1-4; tentatively, D is TRBD1 (5 bases). Trimming took off 10 bases at V and 8 bases at J, with 23 bases between the two ends. This CDR3 region has 15 residues. Looked up from germline, CDR1 is SNHLY and CDR2 is FYNNEI.

A remark on this clone: A read error may account for a junction end that differs from germline. V is TRBV6-6 and J is TRBJ1-1, with 8 bases lining up with TRBD1. The CDR3 runs 14 residues. From germline, CDR1 is MNHNY and CDR2 SVGAGI (reference sequence). The CDR3 nucleotides are TGTGCCAGCAGTTACTCGGGGACAGGTTTACTCGGGGGATTT. The encoded protein is CASSYSGTGLLGGF.

This clone is a singleton in its sample. This chain uses TRBV4-2 with TRBJ2-1; 9 nucleotides match TRBD2. The CDR3 is 15 amino acids. Trimming cost V 1 base and J 5 bases; bases outside gene matches: 3. Germline CDR1 LGHNA, CDR2 YNFKEQ. The CDR3 coding sequence is TGTGCCAGCAGCCAAGTAGCGGGGGCCGACAATGAGCAGTTCTTC. The encoded protein is CASSQVAGADNEQFF.

The table lists this clone with a count of one. This chain uses TRBV2 with TRBJ1-1; maybe TRBD1 (6 bases). CDR1 is SNHLY and CDR2 is FYNNEI in the germline V gene. CDR3 length equals 17 residues. V was clipped by 0 bases and J by 3 bases, with 17 bases between them. The CDR3 DNA sequence: TGTGCCAGCAGTGAAGCGTCGGACAGAGAATGGGACACTGAAGCTTTCTTT. Translation: CASSEASDREWDTEAFF.

The table lists this clone with a count of one. This chain uses TRBV4-1 with TRBJ2-1; D is possibly TRBD1 or TRBD2 (5 bases each). The V and J ends lost 1 base and 14 bases respectively, with 15 bases between them. There are 13 residues in the CDR3. Germline V gene lookup returns CDR1 MGHRA and CDR2 YSYEKL. Here the CDR3 DNA reads TGCGCCAGCAGCCAAGGGATATCGGGGCGGGAGTTCTTC. Its protein is CASSQGISGREFF.

This chain connects TRBV4-1 to TRBJ2-7; the D gene could be TRBD1 or TRBD2 (5 bases each). The CDR3 sequence is 16 residues long. Trimming stripped 0 bases from V and 2 bases from J, with 14 bases between. From germline, CDR1 is MGHRA and CDR2 YSYEKL. CDR3 DNA sequence: TGCGCCAGCAGCCAAGATCGAGGGGCCTACGCCTACGAGCAGTACTTC. Translating gives CASSQDRGAYAYEQYF.

This chain links TRBV5-4 with TRBJ1-2, with D possibly matching TRBD1 (5 bases). CDR1 SGHNT and CDR2 YYREEE come from the germline V gene (reference sequence). The CDR3 length is 14 residues. V was pared by 2 bases and J by 8 bases, with 16 bases between. CDR3 protein: CASSFHGGGKGYTF. As DNA, the CDR3 is TGTGCCAGCAGCTTTCACGGGGGAGGGAAAGGCTACACCTTC.

The chain links TRBV6-1 to TRBJ1-4; D unclear. Germline CDR1 is MNHNS and CDR2 is SASEGT. V lost 4 bases and J lost 0, with 9 bases in between. The CDR3 is 15 residues long. CDR3 sequence: CASSAPVATNEKLFF. The CDR3 nucleotides are TGTGCCAGCAGTGCACCAGTTGCAACTAATGAAAAACTGTTTTTT.

The V call is TRBV6-1, the J call TRBJ2-1; 7 bases are shared with TRBD1. The CDR3 consists of 15 residues. V shed 6 bases, J shed 0 bases, and the junction held 5 bases outside the gene matches. CDR1 is MNHNS, CDR2 SASEGT, per germline. The DNA of the CDR3 is TGTGCCAGCAGCTTCGGGACAGCCTCCTACAATGAGCAGTTCTTC. Protein: CASSFGTASYNEQFF.

The gene calls are TRBV6-5 and TRBJ1-3, with TRBD1 identical over 8 bases. The germline V gene encodes CDR1 MNHEY and CDR2 SVGAGI. J was trimmed by 2 bases and V by 6 bases; bases with no gene match: 6. This CDR3 region has 15 residues. The CDR3 nucleotides are TGTGCCAGCAGCCCGGACAGGGCGGCTGGAAACACCATATATTTT. Its translation is CASSPDRAAGNTIYF.

CDR3 DNA sequence: TGTGCCAGTAGCCCCGGGACGGTGAACACTGAAGCTTTCTTT. This encodes CASSPGTVNTEAFF. The gene calls are TRBV19 and TRBJ1-1; possible D gene TRBD1, 5 bases. The germline CDR1 and CDR2 sequences are LNHDA and SQIVND (reference sequence). This CDR3 is 14 amino acids long. Trimming shortened V by 6 bases and J by 0 bases, and 11 bases separated the two germline ends.

The chain links TRBV25-1 to TRBJ1-1; D unclear. Germline CDR1 and CDR2: MGHDK and SYGVNS. Trimming stripped 0 bases from V and 6 bases from J, with 11 bases between. The CDR3 is 14 residues long. CDR3 protein: CASSEYGVSAEAFF. The CDR3 DNA follows: TGTGCCAGCAGTGAATACGGGGTGTCGGCTGAAGCTTTCTTT.

This rearrangement joins TRBV6-1 to TRBJ1-2; 11 bases agree with TRBD1. V shed 1 base, J shed 6 bases, and the junction held 4 bases outside the gene matches. In germline, CDR1 is MNHNS, CDR2 SASEGT. The CDR3 has 15 residues. The CDR3: CASSEGTGGSDGYTF. The CDR3, as DNA: TGTGCCAGCAGTGAAGGGACAGGGGGCTCTGATGGCTACACCTTC.

This chain's CDR3 is CASSLVGITSTDTQYF. DNA of the CDR3: TGTGCCAGCAGCCTTGTGGGTATCACATCCACAGATACGCAGTATTTT. The J gene is TRBJ2-3, the V gene TRBV9; D is undetermined. With 4 bases removed from V and 2 bases from J, the gap between germline ends came to 17 bases. There are 16 residues in the CDR3. Germline V lookup: CDR1 SGDLS, CDR2 YYNGEE.

CDR3 sequence (DNA): TGTGCCAGCAGTTTTCAGGGGACTGAAGCTTTCTTT. Translating gives CASSFQGTEAFF. This chain links TRBV6-1 with TRBJ1-1; weak D call: TRBD1 (6 bases). Germline values: CDR1 MNHNS, CDR2 SASEGT. This CDR3 has 12 residues. Trimming pared 5 bases from V and 5 bases from J, leaving 9 bases between.